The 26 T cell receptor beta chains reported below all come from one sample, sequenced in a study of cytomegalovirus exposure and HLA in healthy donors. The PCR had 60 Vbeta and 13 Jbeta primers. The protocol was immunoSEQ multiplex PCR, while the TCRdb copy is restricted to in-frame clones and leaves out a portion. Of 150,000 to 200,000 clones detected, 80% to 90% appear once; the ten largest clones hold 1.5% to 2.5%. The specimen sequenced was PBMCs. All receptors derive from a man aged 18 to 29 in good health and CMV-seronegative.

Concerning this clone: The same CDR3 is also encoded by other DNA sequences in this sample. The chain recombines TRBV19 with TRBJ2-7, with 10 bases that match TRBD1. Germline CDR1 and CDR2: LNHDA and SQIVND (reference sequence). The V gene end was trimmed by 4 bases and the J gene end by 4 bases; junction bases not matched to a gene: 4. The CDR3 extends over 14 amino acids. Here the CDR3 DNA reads TGTGCCAGTAGTAGGGGACAGGGGACATACGAGCAGTACTTC. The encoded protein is CASSRGQGTYEQYF.

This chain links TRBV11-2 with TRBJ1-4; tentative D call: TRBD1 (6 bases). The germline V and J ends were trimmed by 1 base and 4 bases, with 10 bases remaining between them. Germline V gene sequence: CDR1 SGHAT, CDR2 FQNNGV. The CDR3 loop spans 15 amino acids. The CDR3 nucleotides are TGTGCCAGCAGCTTAGTAGGGGGATTTAATGAAAAACTGTTTTTT. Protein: CASSLVGGFNEKLFF.

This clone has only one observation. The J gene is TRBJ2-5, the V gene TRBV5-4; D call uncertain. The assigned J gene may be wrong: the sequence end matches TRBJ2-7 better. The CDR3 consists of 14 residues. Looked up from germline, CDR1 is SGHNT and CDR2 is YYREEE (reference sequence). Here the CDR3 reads CASSLQAASYEQYF. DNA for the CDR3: TGTGCCAGCAGCCTGCAGGCCGCCTCCTACGAGCAGTACTTC.

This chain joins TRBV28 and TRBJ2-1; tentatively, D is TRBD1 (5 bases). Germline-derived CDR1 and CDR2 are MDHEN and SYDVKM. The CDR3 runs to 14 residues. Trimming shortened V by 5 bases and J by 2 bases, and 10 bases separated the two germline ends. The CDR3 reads CASSHRIPYNEQFF. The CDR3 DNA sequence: TGTGCCAGCAGTCACAGGATCCCCTACAATGAGCAGTTCTTC.

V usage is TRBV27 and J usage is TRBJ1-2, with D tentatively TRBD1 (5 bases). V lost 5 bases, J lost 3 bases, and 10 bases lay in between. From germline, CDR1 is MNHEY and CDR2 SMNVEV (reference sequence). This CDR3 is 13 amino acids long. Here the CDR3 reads CASSRGLHYGYTF. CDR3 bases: TGTGCCAGCAGTAGGGGACTCCACTATGGCTACACCTTC.

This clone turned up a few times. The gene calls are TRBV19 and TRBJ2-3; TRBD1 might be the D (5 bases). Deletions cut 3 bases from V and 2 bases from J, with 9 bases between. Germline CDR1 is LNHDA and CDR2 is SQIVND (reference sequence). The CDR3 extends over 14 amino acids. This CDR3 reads CASSMKQDTDTQYF. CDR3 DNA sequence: TGTGCCAGTAGTATGAAACAGGACACAGATACGCAGTATTTT.

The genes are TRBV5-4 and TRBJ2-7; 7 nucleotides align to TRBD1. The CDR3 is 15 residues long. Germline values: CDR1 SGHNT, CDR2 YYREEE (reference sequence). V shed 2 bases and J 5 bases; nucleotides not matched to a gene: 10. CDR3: CASSFSRQGVNEQYF. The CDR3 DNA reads TGTGCCAGCAGCTTCTCCAGACAGGGTGTAAACGAGCAGTACTTC.

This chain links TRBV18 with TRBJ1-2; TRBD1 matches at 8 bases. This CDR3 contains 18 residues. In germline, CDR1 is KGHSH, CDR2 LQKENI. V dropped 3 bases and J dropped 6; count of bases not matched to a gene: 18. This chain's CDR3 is CASSPLPTGDYSENGYTF. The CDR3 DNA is TGTGCCAGCTCACCTCTTCCGACAGGGGACTACTCAGAAAATGGCTACACCTTC.

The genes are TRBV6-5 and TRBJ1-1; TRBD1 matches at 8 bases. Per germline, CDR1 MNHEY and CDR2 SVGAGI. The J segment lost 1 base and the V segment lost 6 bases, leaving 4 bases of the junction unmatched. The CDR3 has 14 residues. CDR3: CASRTGGRNTEAFF. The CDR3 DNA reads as TGTGCCAGCAGAACAGGGGGTCGGAACACTGAAGCTTTCTTT.

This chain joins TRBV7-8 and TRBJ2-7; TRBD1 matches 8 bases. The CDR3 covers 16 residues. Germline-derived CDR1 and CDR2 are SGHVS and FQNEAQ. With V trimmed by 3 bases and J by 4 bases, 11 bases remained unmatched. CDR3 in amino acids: CASSLPRTGRIYEQYF. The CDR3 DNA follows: TGTGCCAGCAGCTTGCCACGGACAGGGCGGATATACGAGCAGTACTTC. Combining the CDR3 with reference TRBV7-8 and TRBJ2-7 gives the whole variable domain GAGVSQSPRYKVAKRGQDVALRCDPISGHVSLFWYQQALGQGPEFLTYFQNEAQLDKSGLPSDRFFAERPEGSVSTLKIQRTQQEDSAVYLCASSLPRTGRIYEQYFGPGTRLTVT.

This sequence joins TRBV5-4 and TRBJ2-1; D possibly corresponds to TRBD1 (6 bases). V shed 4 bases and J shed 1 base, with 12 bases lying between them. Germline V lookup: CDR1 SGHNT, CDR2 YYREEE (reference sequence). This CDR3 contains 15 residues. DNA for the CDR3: TGTGCCAGCAGCCCTGGACAGTTGTCCTACAATGAGCAGTTCTTC. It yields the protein CASSPGQLSYNEQFF. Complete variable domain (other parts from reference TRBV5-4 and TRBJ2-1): ETGVTQSPTHLIKTRGQQVTLRCSSQSGHNTVSWYQQALGQGPQFIFQYYREEENGRGNFPPRFSGLQFPNYSSELNVNALELDDSALYLCASSPGQLSYNEQFFGPGTRLTVL.

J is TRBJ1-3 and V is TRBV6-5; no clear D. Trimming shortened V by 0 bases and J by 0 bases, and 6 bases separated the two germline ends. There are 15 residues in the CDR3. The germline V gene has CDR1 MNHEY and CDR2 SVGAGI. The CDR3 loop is CASSYSTSSGNTIYF. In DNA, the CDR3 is TGTGCCAGCAGTTACTCGACTTCCTCTGGAAACACCATATATTTT.

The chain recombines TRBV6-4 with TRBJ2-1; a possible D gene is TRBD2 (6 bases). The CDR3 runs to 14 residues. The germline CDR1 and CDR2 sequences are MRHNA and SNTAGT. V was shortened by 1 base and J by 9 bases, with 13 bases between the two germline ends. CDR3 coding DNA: TGTGCCAGCAGTGACTGGGGCGGGGCTGGTGAGCAGTTCTTC. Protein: CASSDWGGAGEQFF.

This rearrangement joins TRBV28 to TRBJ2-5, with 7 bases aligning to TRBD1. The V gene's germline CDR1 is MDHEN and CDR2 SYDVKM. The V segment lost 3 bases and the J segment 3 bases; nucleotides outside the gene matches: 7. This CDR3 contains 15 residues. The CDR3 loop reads CASSLRRDREETQYF. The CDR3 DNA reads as TGTGCCAGCAGTTTGAGAAGAGACAGGGAAGAGACCCAGTACTTC. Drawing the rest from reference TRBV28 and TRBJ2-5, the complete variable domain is DVKVTQSSRYLVKRTGEKVFLECVQDMDHENMFWYRQDPGLGLRLIYFSYDVKMKEKGDIPEGYSVSREKKERFSLILESASTNQTSMYLCASSLRRDREETQYFGPGTRLLVL.

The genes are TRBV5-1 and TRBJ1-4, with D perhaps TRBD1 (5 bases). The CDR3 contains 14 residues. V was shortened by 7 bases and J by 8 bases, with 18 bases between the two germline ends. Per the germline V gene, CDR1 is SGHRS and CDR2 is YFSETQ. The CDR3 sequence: CASLRQPGDEKLFF. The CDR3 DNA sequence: TGCGCCAGCTTAAGACAGCCGGGGGACGAAAAACTGTTTTTT.

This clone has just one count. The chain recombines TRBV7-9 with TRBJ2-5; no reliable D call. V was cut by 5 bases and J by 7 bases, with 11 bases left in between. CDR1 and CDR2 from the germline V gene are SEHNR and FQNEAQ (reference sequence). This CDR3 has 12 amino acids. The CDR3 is CASSPRDVTQYF. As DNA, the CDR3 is TGTGCCAGCAGCCCGCGAGATGTGACCCAGTACTTC.

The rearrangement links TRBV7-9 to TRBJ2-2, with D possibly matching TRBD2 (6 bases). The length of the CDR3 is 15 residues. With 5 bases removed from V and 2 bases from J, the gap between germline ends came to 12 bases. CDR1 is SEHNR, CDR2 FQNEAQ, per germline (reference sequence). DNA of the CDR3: TGTGCCAGCAGCCCGAGGAGGGATAACACCGGGGAGCTGTTTTTT. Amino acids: CASSPRRDNTGELFF.

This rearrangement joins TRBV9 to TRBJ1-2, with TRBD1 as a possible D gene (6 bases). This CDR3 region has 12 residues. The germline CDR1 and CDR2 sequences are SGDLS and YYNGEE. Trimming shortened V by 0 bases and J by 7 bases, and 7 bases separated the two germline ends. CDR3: CASSVARGGYTF. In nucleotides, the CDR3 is TGTGCCAGCAGCGTAGCCAGGGGTGGCTACACCTTC.

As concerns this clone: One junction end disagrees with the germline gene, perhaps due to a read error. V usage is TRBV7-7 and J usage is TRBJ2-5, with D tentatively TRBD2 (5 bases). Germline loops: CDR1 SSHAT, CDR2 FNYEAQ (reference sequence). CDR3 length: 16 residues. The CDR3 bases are TGTGCTAGCAGCTCCGGAAGGACGGGTCGGGGTGAGACCCAGTACTTC. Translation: CASSSGRTGRGETQYF.

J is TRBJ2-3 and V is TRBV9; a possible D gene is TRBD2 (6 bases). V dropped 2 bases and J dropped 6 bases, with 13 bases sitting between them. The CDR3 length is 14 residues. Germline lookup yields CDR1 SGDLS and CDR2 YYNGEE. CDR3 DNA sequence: TGTGCCAGCAGCGTCGGGACTGCCAGGGATACGCAGTATTTT. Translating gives CASSVGTARDTQYF.

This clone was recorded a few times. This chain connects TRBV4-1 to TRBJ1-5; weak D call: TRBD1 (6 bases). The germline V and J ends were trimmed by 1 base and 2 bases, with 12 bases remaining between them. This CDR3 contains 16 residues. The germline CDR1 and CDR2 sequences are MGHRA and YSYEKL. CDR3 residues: CASSQGRGQRNQPQHF. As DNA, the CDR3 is TGCGCCAGCAGCCAAGGCCGTGGACAGCGCAATCAGCCCCAGCATTTT.

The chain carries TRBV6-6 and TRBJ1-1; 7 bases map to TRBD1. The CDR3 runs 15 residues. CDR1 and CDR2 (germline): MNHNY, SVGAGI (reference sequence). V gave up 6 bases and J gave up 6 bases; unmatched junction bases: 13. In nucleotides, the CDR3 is TGTGCCAGCAGCCCCGGGAAAGGGGGCGGGGCTGAAGCTTTCTTT. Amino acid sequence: CASSPGKGGGAEAFF.

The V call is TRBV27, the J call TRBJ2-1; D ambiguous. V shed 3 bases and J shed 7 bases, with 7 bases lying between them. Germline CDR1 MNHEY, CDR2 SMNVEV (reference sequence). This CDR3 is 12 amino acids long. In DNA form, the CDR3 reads TGTGCCAGCAGTTTTCCCGGGAATGAGCAGTTCTTC. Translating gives CASSFPGNEQFF.

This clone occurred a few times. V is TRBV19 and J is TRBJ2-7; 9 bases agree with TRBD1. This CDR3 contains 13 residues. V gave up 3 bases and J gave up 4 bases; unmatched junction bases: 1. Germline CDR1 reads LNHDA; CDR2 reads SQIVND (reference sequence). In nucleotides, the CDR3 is TGTGCCAGTAGTATGGGACAGGGTTACGAGCAGTACTTC. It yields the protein CASSMGQGYEQYF.

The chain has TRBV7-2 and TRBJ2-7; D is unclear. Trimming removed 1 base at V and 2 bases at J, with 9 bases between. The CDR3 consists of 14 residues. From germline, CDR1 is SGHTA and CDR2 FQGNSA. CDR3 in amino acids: CASSLVITTYEQYF. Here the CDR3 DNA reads TGTGCCAGCAGCTTAGTAATAACTACCTACGAGCAGTACTTC.

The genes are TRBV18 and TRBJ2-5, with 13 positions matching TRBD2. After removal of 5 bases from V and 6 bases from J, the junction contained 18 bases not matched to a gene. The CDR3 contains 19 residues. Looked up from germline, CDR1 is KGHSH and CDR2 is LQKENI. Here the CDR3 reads CASSSGHGTSGASGKTQYF. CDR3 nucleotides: TGTGCCAGCTCATCTGGACATGGGACTAGCGGGGCCTCTGGTAAGACCCAGTACTTC.